This T cell receptor beta chain was sequenced in a study of blood T cell repertoires in COVID-19. Study information: Italy, Spain and the United States were the sources of the convalescent and acute COVID-19 samples.

V lost 4 bases, J lost 4 bases, and 2 bases stayed unmatched. Germline V gene sequence: CDR1 SGHRS, CDR2 YFSETQ. The CDR3 covers 13 residues. In regard to this clone: The sample carries other DNA sequences with the same CDR3.

Source study methods: Cell counts per sample came from amplifying reference gene primers. Sequencing used immunoSEQ multiplex PCR; TCRdb keeps in-frame clones, though not all of them. D and trimming were read from the DNA, whereas the V and J calls and clone size are those reported in that table. The sample lists roughly 100,000 clones, about 87% seen once, with nearly 20% in the top ten. Sequencing was performed on peripheral blood. The J gene is TRBJ1-5, the V gene TRBV5-1; 7 bases line up with TRBD1. The sequence was collected from a human donor in a cohort sampled during active COVID-19. The CDR3 region has the DNA TGCGCCAGCAGCCGGGACAGAAATCAGCCCCAGCATTTT. Translated: CASSRDRNQPQHF.